Here is one T cell receptor beta chain with its context. Original methodology: Using reference gene primer amplification, nucleated cell counts were estimated. Using immunoSEQ multiplex PCR, the repertoire was profiled, and TCRdb retains in-frame clones only, with some absent. V, J and clone size are taken as reported in that table, and D and trimming were inferred from the DNA itself. The data show tens of thousands of clones, 75% to 95% seen once. This sample is drawn from a study of blood T cell repertoires in COVID-19. In the study overall: Spain, Italy and the United States supplied samples that represented acute and convalescent COVID-19.

The TCR originated in a man aged 65-85 years with active COVID-19. Specimen: peripheral blood.

CDR3 region: CASSGQGYSTEAFF. The CDR3 DNA reads TGTGCCAGCTCCGGACAGGGGTACTCCACTGAAGCTTTCTTT. The V call is TRBV18, the J call TRBJ1-1; TRBD1 agrees at 9 bases. Unmatched junction bases numbered 6, after V lost 6 bases and J lost 4 bases. Germline CDR1 and CDR2: KGHSH and LQKENI. The CDR3 extends over 14 amino acids.